The 4 T cell receptor beta chains presented below share a single source sample, sequenced in a study of blood T cell repertoires in COVID-19 (dated by TCRdb to 2018 to 2020). Library generation was performed with the immunoSEQ multiplex PCR assay. TCRdb carries this immuneACCESS record with in-frame sequences only. Its versions omit some clonotypes, under half of them owing to an unresolved V gene in the studies checked, with the rest unexplained. Present in this sample are about 140,000 clones, about 86% of which were seen just once. More than 3.5% of the sample is held by the ten biggest clonotypes. Sequences were obtained from peripheral blood. The receptors derive from a woman aged 60-70 years with acute or convalescent COVID-19.

V is TRBV19 and J is TRBJ2-2; D may be TRBD2 (5 bases). This CDR3 is built from 13 residues. Germline CDR1 reads LNHDA; CDR2 reads SQIVND (reference sequence). V dropped 2 bases and J dropped 6 bases, with 7 bases sitting between them. CDR3 nucleotide sequence: TGTGCCAGTAGTATATTGAGGGCCGGGGAGCTGTTTTTT. It specifies CASSILRAGELFF.

The V and J genes are TRBV6-2 or TRBV6-3 and TRBJ1-5; D ambiguous. Germline CDR1 is MNHEY and CDR2 is SVGEGT. Deletions cut 5 bases from V and 10 bases from J, with 15 bases between. This CDR3 region has 13 residues. Here the CDR3 reads CASSLAGRTPQHF. CDR3 nucleotides: TGTGCCAGCAGTCTAGCCGGGCGCACTCCCCAGCATTTT.

The V call is TRBV27, the J call TRBJ2-5, with TRBD1 matching 9 bases. Germline trimming cut 3 bases from V and 9 bases from J; bases unmatched to any gene: 14. Looked up from germline, CDR1 is MNHEY and CDR2 is SMNVEV (reference sequence). The CDR3 is 16 residues long. Here the CDR3 reads CASSLRRTGDLRPQYF. The CDR3 region has the DNA TGTGCCAGCAGTTTGAGACGGACAGGGGATTTAAGGCCCCAGTACTTC.

The V and J genes are TRBV27 and TRBJ1-5; no clear D gene. CDR1 is MNHEY, CDR2 SMNVEV, per germline (reference sequence). V was pared by 2 bases and J by 0 bases, with 8 bases between. The CDR3 sequence is 15 residues long. The CDR3 bases are TGTGCCAGCAGTTTAGCAGGCGTTAGCAATCAGCCCCAGCATTTT. It is translated as CASSLAGVSNQPQHF.